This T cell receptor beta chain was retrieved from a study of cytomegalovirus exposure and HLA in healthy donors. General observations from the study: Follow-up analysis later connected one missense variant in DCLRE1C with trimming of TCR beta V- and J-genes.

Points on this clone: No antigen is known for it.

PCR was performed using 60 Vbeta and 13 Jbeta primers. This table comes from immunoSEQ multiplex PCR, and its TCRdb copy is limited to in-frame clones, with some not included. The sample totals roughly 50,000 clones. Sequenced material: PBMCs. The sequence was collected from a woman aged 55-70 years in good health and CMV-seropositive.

DNA for the CDR3: TGTGCCAGCTCACTTTCGACAGGTCCAGATACGCAGTATTTT. Translating gives CASSLSTGPDTQYF. The genes are TRBV18 and TRBJ2-3; TRBD1 is a possible D gene (6 bases). The CDR3 loop spans 14 amino acids. V was shortened by 4 bases and J by 4 bases, with 12 bases between the two germline ends. In germline, CDR1 is KGHSH, CDR2 LQKENI.